The clone carrying this T cell receptor beta chain was detected a few times. Its target is unknown. The data belong to a study of T-cell memory formation after mild COVID-19. As for the study in general: Clusters of TCRs were largely donor specific.

The length of the CDR3 is 17 residues. CDR1 and CDR2 (germline): SGHRS, YFSETQ. Trimming at V came to 0 bases and at J to 3 bases, leaving 10 bases not matched to a gene. Whole-study findings and limits: Mostly located in CM and EM were contracting CD4+ clones, with contracting CD8+ clones located in EMRA.

Each CDR3 protein gets one entry after TCRdb re-called the 5' RACE reads with MiXCR. The sample includes about 250,000 distinct CDR3 sequences, about a sixth of them seen just once. The V gene is TRBV5-1, the J gene TRBJ2-5, with TRBD2 matching over 8 bases. The sample comprised PBMCs or a T cell subset sorted from them (not recorded which). The sequence derives from a man in his late teens or twenties who had mild COVID-19 (a few samples of this study predate the infection). Cell type and time point are not known. The DNA for the CDR3 is TGCGCCAGCAGCTTGGCGATGTTGCGGGGGGAAGAAGAGACCCAGTACTTC. It specifies CASSLAMLRGEEETQYF.